This entry is about one T cell receptor (beta chain). Its antigen is not yet known. One end of the junction varies from germline; a read error may be responsible. The library was obtained by 5' RACE. TCRdb records Illumina HiSeq 2500 as the sequencer. A second PCR of roughly 7 to 12 cycles was performed with a sample-barcoded 5' primer and a J-beta primer mix. Each TCR beta cDNA molecule received a unique molecular identifier from a template-switch 5' adaptor carrying 12 random nucleotides. At least 3 million CDR3-containing paired-end reads were obtained from each sample. First-strand cDNA synthesis was performed from all RNA using the Mint cDNA synthesis kit, with priming by a TRBC-specific oligonucleotide. After uracil-DNA glycosylase treatment, a first 18-cycle PCR used universal primers M1SS and BC2_uni_R on all cDNA. Per the source publication's procedure: Each sample was normalized by randomly selecting 1 million high-quality reads, each carrying a distinct molecular identifier. Instead of being binned into consensus sequences, reads with shared molecular identifiers were discarded. MiTCR, run with a Q25 quality threshold and the strictest error-elimination algorithm, handled CDR3 identification, clonotype clustering and error correction. Lower-bound total TCR beta diversity was estimated with a nonparametric unseen species model using Euler transformation. The public sequencing data were trimmed at Q25 with fastp and processed into clonotypes with MiXCR by TCRdb, which kept only in-frame beta chains. A single entry per CDR3 protein holds the most common genes and DNA from its merged rows. V and J calls and clone size were set by TCRdb, not the authors. Present in this sample are about 1,500,000 distinct CDR3 sequences, roughly 28% of which were seen just once. Roughly 8.2% of the sample rests with the top ten.

These data belong to a study of blood T cells in healthy people across ages (dated by TCRdb to between 2014 and 2017). Study-wide context: In model experiments, template switching captured roughly one uniquely barcoded TCR beta cDNA molecule for every two T cells. Using deep sequencing normalized with unique cDNA molecular identifiers, the study measured how TCR beta repertoire diversity changes with age. Two additional independent replicas of 1 million unique cDNA reads from the same blood draw were analyzed for two donors (one aged 18 to 30 and one aged 80 or older). Donors were grouped into four age groups: young (average 16 years), middle-aged (roughly 40), aged (around 62) and long-lived (approximately 75). To avoid experimental bias, donors of different ages were distributed randomly across sequencing lanes.

Study-wide conclusions, independent of this receptor: Bulk unsorted PBMC profiling prevented conclusive comparison of naive and antigen-experienced compartments. Estimates of total diversity based on one million sequenced T cells were regarded as lower bounds and as underestimates. Observed TCR beta diversity per million T cells fell roughly linearly with age, and a significant reduction was already apparent by age around 40. Compared with the aged group, more naive CD4+ T cells, fewer expanded clones and increased TCR diversity were shown by the long-lived group, suggesting age selection. Because the CMV infection status of the donors was unknown, age-related changes in expanded clonotypes may potentially have been confounded. There was a strong correlation between observed TCR beta diversity and the percentage of naive T cells measured by flow cytometry.

The 39 donors, aged about 6 to 95 years, were systemically healthy Caucasian individuals from Russia. Roughly 10 milliliters of peripheral blood were drawn from each donor into EDTA-treated Vacutainer tubes. Ficoll-Paque density-gradient centrifugation was used to isolate PBMCs, with at least 7 million per sample. Total RNA was extracted from PBMCs with Trizol reagent, with at least 6 micrograms obtained per sample. The percentages of naive CD45RAhigh/CD27high T cells were determined by flow cytometry on a PBMC aliquot from every donor. The germline V gene yields KGHDR for CDR1 and SFDVKD for CDR2. From the cysteine up to the phenylalanine, the CDR3 has a length of 14 residues. Left in the record is the CDR3 DNA by itself, 42 bases read in frame from the first base.

This chain is built from TRBV24-1 and TRBJ2-7; the D gene is possibly TRBD2, with 6 bases matching. The clonotype comes from a woman in her twenties or thirties in good health. Sequenced: blood. The DNA sequence is TGTGCCGCCAGTGATTCGTCCGGGGGCTACGAGCAGTACTTC. Its amino acids are CAASDSSGGYEQYF.